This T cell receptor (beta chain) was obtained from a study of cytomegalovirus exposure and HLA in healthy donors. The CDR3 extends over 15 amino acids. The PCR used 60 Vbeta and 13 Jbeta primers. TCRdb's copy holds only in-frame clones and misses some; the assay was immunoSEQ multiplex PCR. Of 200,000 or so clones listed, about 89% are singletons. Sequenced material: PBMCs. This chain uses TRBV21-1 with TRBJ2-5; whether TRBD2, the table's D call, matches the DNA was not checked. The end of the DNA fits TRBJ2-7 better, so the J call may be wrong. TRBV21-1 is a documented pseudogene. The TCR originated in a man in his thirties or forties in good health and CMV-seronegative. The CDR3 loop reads CASNLPGPGSYEQYF. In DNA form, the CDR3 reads TGTGCCAGCAATCTACCGGGTCCCGGCTCCTACGAGCAGTACTTC.